A selection of T cell receptor beta chains follows, all from one sample in a study of T cell changes during pregnancy in multiple sclerosis. Profiling relied on immunoSEQ multiplex PCR, and the TCRdb table lists in-frame clones only, not all of them. This sample yields approximately 100,000 clones, of which almost 95% are seen a single time; around 0.9% belongs to the top ten. The sample in question was peripheral blood, obtained before pregnancy. The receptor set was obtained from a female donor with multiple sclerosis, enrolled in a pregnancy study. Each CDR3 is given with its conserved first and last residue. Each record gives: clone size, J gene, V gene, D gene, CDR3 protein, CDR3 DNA. D genes are given only for firm matches. Clone size is not always given. Where it is, it says once, few, many or a class for expanded clones.

abundance: .; j_gene: TRBJ1-5; v_gene: TRBV27; d_gene: TRBD1; CDR3aa: CASSSGQGQPQHF; CDR3nt: TGTGCCAGCAGTTCGGGACAGGGGCAGCCCCAGCATTTT
abundance: .; j_gene: TRBJ2-3; v_gene: TRBV10-2; d_gene: .; CDR3aa: CASSEKRGSTDTQYF; CDR3nt: TGCGCCAGCAGTGAGAAACGGGGTAGCACAGATACGCAGTATTTT
abundance: .; j_gene: TRBJ2-2; v_gene: TRBV7-9; d_gene: TRBD1; CDR3aa: CASSFDRGISRELFF; CDR3nt: TGTGCCAGCAGCTTTGACAGGGGAATAAGCAGGGAGCTGTTTTTT
abundance: .; j_gene: TRBJ2-1; v_gene: TRBV7-2; d_gene: .; CDR3aa: CASSSGQVGEQFF; CDR3nt: TGTGCCAGCAGCAGCGGTCAGGTGGGTGAGCAGTTCTTC
abundance: .; j_gene: TRBJ2-2; v_gene: TRBV5-4; d_gene: TRBD1; CDR3aa: CASSLAADRVATGELFF; CDR3nt: TGTGCCAGCAGCTTGGCCGCGGACAGGGTCGCCACCGGGGAGCTGTTTTTT
abundance: .; j_gene: TRBJ2-1; v_gene: TRBV5-1; d_gene: TRBD2; CDR3aa: CASSPSGTSGNEQFF; CDR3nt: TGCGCCAGCAGCCCCTCAGGGACTAGCGGCAATGAGCAGTTCTTC
abundance: .; j_gene: TRBJ1-1; v_gene: TRBV19; d_gene: .; CDR3aa: CASSIGRGPRVNTEAFF; CDR3nt: TGTGCCAGTAGTATCGGGAGGGGACCGAGGGTGAACACTGAAGCTTTCTTT
abundance: .; j_gene: TRBJ2-7; v_gene: TRBV7-2; d_gene: .; CDR3aa: CASSARQVFYEQYF; CDR3nt: TGTGCCAGCAGCGCTCGACAGGTTTTCTACGAGCAGTACTTC
abundance: .; j_gene: TRBJ2-1; v_gene: TRBV6-1; d_gene: .; CDR3aa: CASRGLINEQFF; CDR3nt: TGTGCCAGCAGGGGACTTATCAATGAGCAGTTCTTC
abundance: once; j_gene: TRBJ2-1; v_gene: TRBV2; d_gene: .; CDR3aa: CASRGPNEQFF; CDR3nt: TGTGCCAGCAGGGGGCCAAATGAGCAGTTCTTC
abundance: .; j_gene: TRBJ2-7; v_gene: TRBV21-1; d_gene: .; CDR3aa: CARLSRTSEIYEQYF; CDR3nt: TGTGCCAGACTCTCACGGACTAGCGAGATATACGAGCAGTACTTC
abundance: .; j_gene: TRBJ1-1; v_gene: TRBV6-1; d_gene: .; CDR3aa: CASKGGLYPEAFF; CDR3nt: TGTGCCAGCAAGGGGGGGCTCTACCCTGAAGCTTTCTTT
abundance: .; j_gene: TRBJ2-1; v_gene: TRBV27; d_gene: TRBD1; CDR3aa: CASSLPRGLEQFF; CDR3nt: TGTGCCAGCAGTTTACCCAGGGGGCTTGAGCAGTTCTTC
abundance: .; j_gene: TRBJ1-5; v_gene: TRBV7-9; d_gene: TRBD1; CDR3aa: CASSFGQGNQPQHF; CDR3nt: TGTGCCAGCAGCTTCGGACAGGGAAATCAGCCCCAGCATTTT
abundance: .; j_gene: TRBJ2-5; v_gene: TRBV29-1; d_gene: TRBD2; CDR3aa: CSVIATGGGETQYF; CDR3nt: TGCAGCGTTATTGCAACGGGAGGCGGAGAGACCCAGTACTTC
abundance: once; j_gene: TRBJ2-7; v_gene: TRBV30; d_gene: TRBD2; CDR3aa: CAWSRGGDRFSYEQYF; CDR3nt: TGTGCCTGGAGCCGGGGGGGAGACAGATTCTCCTACGAGCAGTACTTC
abundance: .; j_gene: TRBJ2-5; v_gene: TRBV23-1; d_gene: TRBD1; CDR3aa: CASSQIKPGQNPQETQYF; CDR3nt: TGCGCCAGCAGTCAAATCAAACCGGGACAGAATCCCCAAGAGACCCAGTACTTC
abundance: .; j_gene: TRBJ2-7; v_gene: TRBV11-2; d_gene: .; CDR3aa: CASSLRQAYEQYF; CDR3nt: TGTGCCAGCAGCTTACGACAGGCCTACGAGCAGTACTTC
abundance: .; j_gene: TRBJ2-7; v_gene: TRBV7-3; d_gene: TRBD1; CDR3aa: CASSLGSRQGLYEQYF; CDR3nt: TGTGCCAGCAGCTTAGGGTCGAGACAGGGCCTCTACGAGCAGTACTTC
abundance: .; j_gene: TRBJ2-7; v_gene: TRBV5-1; d_gene: .; CDR3aa: CASSLEVGFEVPGGEQYF; CDR3nt: TGCGCCAGCAGCTTGGAAGTCGGTTTCGAGGTCCCCGGAGGGGAGCAGTACTTC
abundance: .; j_gene: TRBJ1-5; v_gene: TRBV2; d_gene: TRBD1; CDR3aa: CASSDRGNQPQHF; CDR3nt: TGTGCCAGCAGCGACAGGGGCAATCAGCCCCAGCATTTT
abundance: .; j_gene: TRBJ1-1; v_gene: TRBV6-5; d_gene: .; CDR3aa: CASSYGGVSTEAFF; CDR3nt: TGTGCCAGCAGTTACGGGGGGGTGAGCACTGAAGCTTTCTTT
abundance: once; j_gene: TRBJ2-7; v_gene: TRBV2; d_gene: .; CDR3aa: CASRSPLYEQYF; CDR3nt: TGTGCCAGCAGGTCCCCTCTATACGAGCAGTACTTC
abundance: .; j_gene: TRBJ2-5; v_gene: TRBV9; d_gene: TRBD2; CDR3aa: CASSVGQLAGGRLNEETQYF; CDR3nt: TGTGCCAGCAGCGTAGGGCAGCTAGCGGGAGGTCGCCTTAACGAGGAGACCCAGTACTTC
abundance: once; j_gene: TRBJ2-6; v_gene: TRBV2; d_gene: TRBD1; CDR3aa: CATDRGDSSGANVLTF; CDR3nt: TGTGCCACAGACAGGGGCGATAGCTCTGGGGCCAACGTCCTGACTTTC
abundance: .; j_gene: TRBJ2-1; v_gene: TRBV7-9; d_gene: TRBD2; CDR3aa: CAATLAGRGYNEQFF; CDR3nt: TGTGCCGCTACATTAGCGGGGAGGGGCTACAATGAGCAGTTCTTC
abundance: .; j_gene: TRBJ2-3; v_gene: TRBV9; d_gene: .; CDR3aa: CASSGEATDTQYF; CDR3nt: TGTGCCAGCAGTGGGGAGGCCACAGATACGCAGTATTTT
abundance: .; j_gene: TRBJ2-7; v_gene: TRBV7-2; d_gene: TRBD2; CDR3aa: CASSLGGGSYEQYF; CDR3nt: TGTGCCAGCAGCTTGGGGGGGGGCTCCTACGAGCAGTACTTC
abundance: .; j_gene: TRBJ2-1; v_gene: TRBV29-1; d_gene: TRBD2; CDR3aa: CSVEGLADYNEQFF; CDR3nt: TGCAGCGTTGAAGGCCTAGCGGATTACAATGAGCAGTTCTTC
abundance: .; j_gene: TRBJ1-4; v_gene: TRBV5-4; d_gene: TRBD1; CDR3aa: CASSPPGTGYEKLFF; CDR3nt: TGTGCCAGCAGCCCTCCCGGGACAGGGTATGAAAAACTGTTTTTT
abundance: .; j_gene: TRBJ2-1; v_gene: TRBV6-1; d_gene: .; CDR3aa: CASSENSRDEQFF; CDR3nt: TGTGCCAGCAGCGAGAACAGCAGGGATGAGCAGTTCTTC